Below are 16 T cell receptor beta chains sequenced from a single sample in a study of shared clonotypes between healthy human individuals (dated by TCRdb to between 2020 and 2021). CD8 naive samples consisted of CD45RO-negative cells that were positively selected for CCR7, yielding a CD45RA+CCR7+ population without TemRA cells. Library preparation used the immunoSEQ multiplex PCR assay. The table was pulled from immuneACCESS by TCRdb, which kept in-frame rearrangements only. Such tables lose some clones; where checked, under half of the loss comes from unresolved V genes, and the rest has no known cause. The sample table holds millions of clones, of which more than 85% were seen once. The leading ten clones occupy more than 1.5% of the sample. Sample: naive CD8+ T cells from PBMCs. The cell subset or site label of this sample denotes: CD45RA+CCR7+. The receptors come from a young man in good health. Some clones in this sample may be carry-over from other donors' samples.

A note on this clone: Other DNA sequences within the sample encode an identical CDR3. The J gene is TRBJ2-1, the V gene TRBV5-6; D is ambiguous. This CDR3 has 14 residues. Trimming took 0 bases from V and 0 from J, leaving 4 bases between them. Germline V gene sequence: CDR1 SGHDT, CDR2 YYEEEE. The CDR3 reads CASSLVSSYNEQFF. CDR3 coding DNA: TGTGCCAGCAGCTTGGTTAGCTCCTACAATGAGCAGTTCTTC.

This sequence joins TRBV4-1 and TRBJ2-7; tentative D call: TRBD1 (5 bases). The CDR3 sequence is 17 residues long. Germline CDR1 is MGHRA and CDR2 is YSYEKL. V lost 0 bases and J lost 2, with 17 bases in between. CDR3: CASSQESSAMTAYEQYF. The CDR3 coding sequence is TGCGCCAGCAGCCAAGAGAGTTCGGCTATGACAGCCTACGAGCAGTACTTC.

This clone was counted a single time. The CDR3 region is CASSSTGHRSYEQYF. The CDR3 DNA is TGCGCCAGCAGCTCGACAGGGCATAGGTCCTACGAGCAGTACTTC. V is TRBV5-1 and J is TRBJ2-7; 7 bases line up with TRBD1. The CDR3 is 15 amino acids. The V segment lost 3 bases and the J segment 1 base; nucleotides outside the gene matches: 7. CDR1 is SGHRS, CDR2 YFSETQ, per germline.

The V gene is TRBV6-6, the J gene TRBJ2-5; D gene ambiguous. The CDR3 runs to 11 residues. CDR1 and CDR2 from the germline V gene are MNHNY and SVGAGI (reference sequence). Trimming pared 6 bases from V and 5 bases from J, leaving 7 bases between. CDR3 region: CASRGPETQYF. DNA for the CDR3: TGTGCCAGCAGAGGCCCGGAGACCCAGTACTTC.

The chain is built from TRBV7-8 and TRBJ1-5; D is undetermined. The V end was cut by 5 bases, the J end by 2 bases, with 7 bases between. This CDR3 has 13 amino acids. Per germline, CDR1 SGHVS and CDR2 FQNEAQ. CDR3 region: CASSAEGNQPQHF. The CDR3 region has the DNA TGTGCCAGCAGCGCCGAAGGCAATCAGCCCCAGCATTTT.

This clone was seen a few times. The chain couples TRBV28 to TRBJ1-5; D is unresolved. This CDR3 has 13 amino acids. V was pared by 6 bases and J by 7 bases, with 13 bases between. Germline V gene data show CDR1 as MDHEN and CDR2 as SYDVKM. The CDR3 DNA follows: TGTGCCAGCAGCCCCGGGAGTTACCAGCCCCAGCATTTT. Protein product: CASSPGSYQPQHF.

The CDR3 DNA reads as TGTGCCAGCAGCAGAAGCCGGGACAGTAATGAAAAACTGTTTTTT. Amino acid sequence: CASSRSRDSNEKLFF. V gene TRBV7-9 combines with J gene TRBJ1-4; 7 bases are a match to TRBD1. The CDR3 covers 15 residues. The J segment lost 4 bases and the V segment lost 5 bases, leaving 7 bases of the junction unmatched. Germline CDR1 is SEHNR and CDR2 is FQNEAQ (reference sequence).

The CDR3 DNA sequence: TGTGCCAGCAGTCAAAAAAGGGGATTCGACACTGAAGCTTTCTTT. Translating it yields CASSQKRGFDTEAFF. The V call is TRBV11-2, the J call TRBJ1-1; D perhaps matches TRBD1 (5 bases). V gave up 6 bases and J gave up 3 bases, with 17 bases separating them. The CDR3 length is 15 residues. Germline CDR1 is SGHAT and CDR2 is FQNNGV. The whole variable domain, filled in from reference TRBV11-2 and TRBJ1-1, reads EAGVAQSPRYKIIEKRQSVAFWCNPISGHATLYWYQQILGQGPKLLIQFQNNGVVDDSQLPKDRFSAERLKGVDSTLKIQPAKLEDSAVYLCASSQKRGFDTEAFFGQGTRLTVV.

This chain joins TRBV29-1 and TRBJ1-4, with TRBD1 matching 7 bases. Trimming removed 6 bases from V and 3 bases from J; junction bases left unmatched: 13. The CDR3 loop spans 16 amino acids. Germline CDR1 and CDR2: SQVTM and ANQGSEA. This CDR3 reads CSVQPPTGDPNEKLFF. The DNA of the CDR3 is TGCAGCGTCCAACCACCCACAGGGGATCCTAATGAAAAACTGTTTTTT. Combining the CDR3 with reference TRBV29-1 and TRBJ1-4 gives the whole variable domain SAVISQKPSRDICQRGTSLTIQCQVDSQVTMMFWYRQQPGQSLTLIATANQGSEATYESGFVIDKFPISRPNLTFSTLTVSNMSPEDSSIYLCSVQPPTGDPNEKLFFGSGTQLSVL.

The V call is TRBV4-1, the J call TRBJ1-5; 7 bases are shared with TRBD1. The CDR3 contains 17 residues. Trimming removed 1 base from V and 5 bases from J; junction bases left unmatched: 11. Germline CDR1 reads MGHRA; CDR2 reads YSYEKL. Written as DNA, the CDR3 is TGCGCCAGCAGCCAAGCCTCCCAGGGGGGGGGATATCAGCCCCAGCATTTT. As protein: CASSQASQGGGYQPQHF.

The chain is built from TRBV28 and TRBJ2-3; no definite D call. The CDR3 extends over 15 amino acids. CDR1 and CDR2 from the germline V gene are MDHEN and SYDVKM. V gave up 5 bases and J gave up 3 bases, with 15 bases separating them. The CDR3 DNA reads as TGTGCCAGCAGTAGCCGCGGTGAAGGGACAGATACGCAGTATTTT. Protein product: CASSSRGEGTDTQYF.

This chain connects TRBV7-9 to TRBJ1-5; D gene uncertain. Trimming took off 5 bases at V and 7 bases at J, with 18 bases between the two ends. The CDR3 is made up of 15 amino acids. Per germline, CDR1 SEHNR and CDR2 FQNEAQ (reference sequence). CDR3 amino acids: CASSQARVEGQPQHF. Here the CDR3 DNA reads TGTGCCAGCAGCCAGGCGAGGGTTGAGGGACAGCCCCAGCATTTT.

CDR3 nucleotide sequence: TGTGCCAGCAGTTTAAGGGGCGGGCAGCCGAACACTGAAGCTTTCTTT. Translation: CASSLRGGQPNTEAFF. The V call is TRBV28, the J call TRBJ1-1; D perhaps matches TRBD1 (5 bases). Germline V CDR1 and CDR2: MDHEN, SYDVKM. V lost 2 bases and J lost 1, with 14 bases in between. The CDR3 is 16 residues long.

The rearrangement links TRBV27 to TRBJ2-3; 13 bases are a match to TRBD2. Germline assignment: CDR1 MNHEY and CDR2 SMNVEV (reference sequence). The CDR3 is 16 amino acids. Trimming cost V 5 bases and J 5 bases; bases outside gene matches: 7. The CDR3, as DNA: TGTGCCAGCAGTCCTGCGAGACTAGCGGGAGGAGATACGCAGTATTTT. It codes for CASSPARLAGGDTQYF.

The J gene is TRBJ1-5, the V gene TRBV15, with D tentatively TRBD1 (6 bases). The CDR3 is 17 amino acids. V lost 3 bases, J lost 6 bases, and 21 bases lay in between. The V gene's germline CDR1 is LNHNV and CDR2 YYDKDF (reference sequence). Here the CDR3 reads CATSSSTTGTRGQPQHF. The CDR3 DNA reads TGTGCCACCAGCAGTTCCACCACCGGGACACGGGGTCAGCCCCAGCATTTT.

The chain couples TRBV4-1 to TRBJ2-5; D may correspond to TRBD1 or TRBD2 (5 bases each). V was cut by 1 base and J by 2 bases, with 11 bases left in between. The CDR3 length is 15 residues. CDR1 and CDR2 (germline): MGHRA, YSYEKL. CDR3 sequence reads: CASSQAGPAQETQYF. DNA for the CDR3: TGCGCCAGCAGCCAAGCGGGACCAGCTCAAGAGACCCAGTACTTC.